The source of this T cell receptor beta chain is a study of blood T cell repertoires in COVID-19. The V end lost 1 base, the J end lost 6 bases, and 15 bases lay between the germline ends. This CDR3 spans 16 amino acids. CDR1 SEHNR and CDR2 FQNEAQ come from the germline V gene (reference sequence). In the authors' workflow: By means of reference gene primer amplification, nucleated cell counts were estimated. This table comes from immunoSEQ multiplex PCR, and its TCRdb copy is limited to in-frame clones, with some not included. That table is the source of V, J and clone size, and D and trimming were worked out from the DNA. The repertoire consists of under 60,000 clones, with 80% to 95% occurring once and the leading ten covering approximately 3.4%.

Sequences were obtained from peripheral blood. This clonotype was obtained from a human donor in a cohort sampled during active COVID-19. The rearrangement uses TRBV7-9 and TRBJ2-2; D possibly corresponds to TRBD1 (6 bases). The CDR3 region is CASSLVPPGQSGELFF. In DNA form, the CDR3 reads TGTGCCAGCAGCTTAGTACCCCCTGGACAGTCCGGGGAGCTGTTTTTT.